The clone carrying this TCR beta chain was seen just once. This sample was included in a study of blood T cell repertoires in COVID-19. As for the study in general: The United States, Italy and Spain were the sources of the acute and convalescent COVID-19 samples. T cells, B-cell-depleted T cells, or PBMCs supplied cDNA or gDNA.

CDR1 is SGHTA, CDR2 FQGNSA, per germline. The CDR3 is 13 amino acids. The V and J ends lost 5 bases and 15 bases, in that order; junction bases with no gene match: 12. Authors' data handling: Reference gene primer amplification yielded estimated nucleated cell counts. TCRdb's copy holds only in-frame clones and misses some; the assay was immunoSEQ multiplex PCR. V, J and clone size reflect that table, while D and trimming were determined from the DNA. This table has 120,000 or so clones, more than 70% appearing once. The source of this sequence is a man between 65 and 80 years old with acute or convalescent COVID-19. The sequenced sample was peripheral blood. This chain joins TRBV7-2 and TRBJ2-1; 8 nucleotides match TRBD2. The CDR3 loop reads CASSRYETSESFF. Written as DNA, the CDR3 is TGTGCCAGCAGCCGATATGAGACTAGCGAGTCGTTCTTC.